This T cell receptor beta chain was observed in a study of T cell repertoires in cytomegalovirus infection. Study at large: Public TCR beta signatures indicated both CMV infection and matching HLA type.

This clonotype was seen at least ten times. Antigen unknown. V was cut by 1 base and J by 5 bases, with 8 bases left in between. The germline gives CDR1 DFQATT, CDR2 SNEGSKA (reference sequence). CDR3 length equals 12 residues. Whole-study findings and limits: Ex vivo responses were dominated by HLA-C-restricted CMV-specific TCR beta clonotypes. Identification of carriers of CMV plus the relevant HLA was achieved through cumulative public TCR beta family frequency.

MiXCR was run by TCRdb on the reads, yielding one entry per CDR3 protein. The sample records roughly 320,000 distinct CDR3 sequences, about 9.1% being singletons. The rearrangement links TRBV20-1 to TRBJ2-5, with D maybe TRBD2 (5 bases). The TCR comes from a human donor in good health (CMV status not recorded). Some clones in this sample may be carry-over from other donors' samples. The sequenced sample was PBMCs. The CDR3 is CSARGGSETQYF. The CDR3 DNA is TGCAGTGCTAGAGGAGGGTCCGAGACCCAGTACTTC.